This T cell receptor (beta chain) was recovered during a study of T cell clones after liver transplantation. TCRdb keeps only in-frame clones here, not all; method: immunoSEQ multiplex PCR. The data contain some 45,000 clones, about 86% of them seen just once; the ten biggest clones take up 2% to 2.5%. There are 15 residues in the CDR3. Trimming cost V 5 bases and J 7 bases; bases outside gene matches: 10. The germline gives CDR1 MDHEN, CDR2 SYDVKM. This TCR was recovered from a human patient who received a liver transplant. The graft donor may have given rise to some T cells. The sample consisted of CD4+ T cells from blood, taken 24 months after liver transplant. The chain recombines TRBV28 with TRBJ1-5; 8 bases are shared with TRBD1. The CDR3 DNA sequence: TGTGCCAGCAGTAAAAGGACAGGGTATGGCCAGCCCCAGCATTTT. This translates into CASSKRTGYGQPQHF.